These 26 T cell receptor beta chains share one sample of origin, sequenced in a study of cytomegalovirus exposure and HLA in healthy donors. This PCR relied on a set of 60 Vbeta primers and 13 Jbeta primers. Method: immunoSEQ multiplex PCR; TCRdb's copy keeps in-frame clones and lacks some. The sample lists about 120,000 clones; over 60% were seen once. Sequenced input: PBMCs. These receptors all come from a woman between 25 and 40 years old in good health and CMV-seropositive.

The CDR3 sequence: CASSQLTGEKLFF. The CDR3 DNA is TGCGCCAGCAGCCAACTAACGGGGGAAAAACTGTTTTTT. This chain connects TRBV4-1 to TRBJ1-4; D is ambiguous. Trimming left V 2 bases short and J 8 bases short, with 9 bases between. This CDR3 has 13 amino acids. Germline V CDR1 and CDR2: MGHRA, YSYEKL.

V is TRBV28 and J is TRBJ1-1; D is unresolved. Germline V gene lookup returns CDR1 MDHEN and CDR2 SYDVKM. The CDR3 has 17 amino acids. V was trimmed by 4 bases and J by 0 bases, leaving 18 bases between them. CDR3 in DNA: TGTGCCAGCAGTTCCCCGCTGGGAGTCGACATGAACACTGAAGCTTTCTTT. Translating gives CASSSPLGVDMNTEAFF. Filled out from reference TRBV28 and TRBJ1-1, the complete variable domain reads DVKVTQSSRYLVKRTGEKVFLECVQDMDHENMFWYRQDPGLGLRLIYFSYDVKMKEKGDIPEGYSVSREKKERFSLILESASTNQTSMYLCASSSPLGVDMNTEAFFGQGTRLTVV.

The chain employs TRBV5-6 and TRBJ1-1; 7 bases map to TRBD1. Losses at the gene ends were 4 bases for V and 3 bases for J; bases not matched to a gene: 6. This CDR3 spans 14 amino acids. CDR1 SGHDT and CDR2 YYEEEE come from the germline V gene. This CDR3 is CASSQITGDTEAFF. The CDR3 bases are TGTGCCAGCAGCCAAATAACAGGGGACACTGAAGCTTTCTTT.

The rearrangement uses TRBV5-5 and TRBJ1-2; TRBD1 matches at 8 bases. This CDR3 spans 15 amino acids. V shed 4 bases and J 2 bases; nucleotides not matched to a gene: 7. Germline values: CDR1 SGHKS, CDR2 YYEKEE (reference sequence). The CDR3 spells CASSLGTGLNYGYTF. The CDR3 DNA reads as TGTGCCAGCAGCCTCGGGACAGGTTTAAACTATGGCTACACCTTC. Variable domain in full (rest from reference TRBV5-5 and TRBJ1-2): DAGVTQSPTHLIKTRGQQVTLRCSPISGHKSVSWYQQVLGQGPQFIFQYYEKEERGRGNFPDRFSARQFPNYSSELNVNALLLGDSALYLCASSLGTGLNYGYTFGSGTRLTVV.

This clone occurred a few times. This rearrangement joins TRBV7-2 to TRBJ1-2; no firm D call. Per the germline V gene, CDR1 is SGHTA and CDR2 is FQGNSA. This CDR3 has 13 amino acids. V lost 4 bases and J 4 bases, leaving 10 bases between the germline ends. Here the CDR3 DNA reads TGTGCCAGCAGCTCGAGTCGGGTCTATGGCTACACCTTC. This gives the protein CASSSSRVYGYTF.

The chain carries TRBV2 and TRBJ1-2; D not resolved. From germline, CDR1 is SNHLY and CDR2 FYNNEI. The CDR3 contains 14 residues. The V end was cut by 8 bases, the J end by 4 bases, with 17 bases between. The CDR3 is CASSQDGLIYGYTF. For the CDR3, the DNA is TGTGCCAGCTCTCAGGACGGACTTATCTATGGCTACACCTTC.

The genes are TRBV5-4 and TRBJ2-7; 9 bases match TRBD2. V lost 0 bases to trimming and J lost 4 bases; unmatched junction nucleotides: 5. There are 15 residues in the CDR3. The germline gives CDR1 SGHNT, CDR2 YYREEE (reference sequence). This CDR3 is CASSLGAGGLYEQYF. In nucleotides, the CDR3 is TGTGCCAGCAGCTTGGGGGCGGGGGGGCTGTACGAGCAGTACTTC.

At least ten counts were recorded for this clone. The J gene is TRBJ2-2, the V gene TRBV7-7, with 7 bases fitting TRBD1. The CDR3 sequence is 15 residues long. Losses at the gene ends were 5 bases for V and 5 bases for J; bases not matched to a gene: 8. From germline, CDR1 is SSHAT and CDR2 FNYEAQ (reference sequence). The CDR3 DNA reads TGTGCCAGCAGCCAAGACAGGGTTGGGACCGGGGAGCTGTTTTTT. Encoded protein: CASSQDRVGTGELFF.

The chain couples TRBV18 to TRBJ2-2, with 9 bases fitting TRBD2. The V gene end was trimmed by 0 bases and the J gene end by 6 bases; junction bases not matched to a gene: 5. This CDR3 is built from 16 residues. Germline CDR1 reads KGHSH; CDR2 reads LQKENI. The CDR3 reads CASSPPSSGAAGELFF. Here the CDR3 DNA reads TGTGCCAGCTCACCACCGTCTAGCGGGGCGGCCGGGGAGCTGTTTTTT.

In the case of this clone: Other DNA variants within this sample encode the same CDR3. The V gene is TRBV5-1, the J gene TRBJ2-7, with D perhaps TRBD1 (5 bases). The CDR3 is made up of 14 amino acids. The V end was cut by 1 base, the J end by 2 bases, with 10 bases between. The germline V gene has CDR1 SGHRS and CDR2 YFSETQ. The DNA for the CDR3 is TGCGCCAGCAGCTTGACAGGTAACCCCTACGAGCAGTACTTC. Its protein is CASSLTGNPYEQYF.

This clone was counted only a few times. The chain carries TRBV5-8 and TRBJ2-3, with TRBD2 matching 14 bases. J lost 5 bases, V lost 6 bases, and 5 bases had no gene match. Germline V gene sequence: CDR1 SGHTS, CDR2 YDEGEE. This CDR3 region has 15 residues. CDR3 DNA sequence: TGTGCCAGCAACTCCGGACTAGCGGGGGGAGATACGCAGTATTTT. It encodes CASNSGLAGGDTQYF.

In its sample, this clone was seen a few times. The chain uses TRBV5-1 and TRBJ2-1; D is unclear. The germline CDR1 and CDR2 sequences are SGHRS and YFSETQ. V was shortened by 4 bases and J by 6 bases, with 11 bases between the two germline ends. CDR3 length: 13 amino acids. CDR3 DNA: TGCGCCAGCAGCCCCGCACAGTCCAATGAGCAGTTCTTC. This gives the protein CASSPAQSNEQFF. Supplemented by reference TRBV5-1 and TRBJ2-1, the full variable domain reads KAGVTQTPRYLIKTRGQQVTLSCSPISGHRSVSWYQQTPGQGLQFLFEYFSETQRNKGNFPGRFSGRQFSNSRSEMNVSTLELGDSALYLCASSPAQSNEQFFGPGTRLTVL.

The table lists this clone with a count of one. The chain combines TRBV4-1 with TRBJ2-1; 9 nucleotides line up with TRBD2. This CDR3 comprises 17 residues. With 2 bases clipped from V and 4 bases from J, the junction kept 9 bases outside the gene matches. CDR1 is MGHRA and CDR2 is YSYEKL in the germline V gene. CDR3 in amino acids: CASSQSIAGAAYNEQFF. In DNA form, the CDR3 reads TGCGCCAGCAGCCAATCTATAGCGGGGGCAGCGTACAATGAGCAGTTCTTC.

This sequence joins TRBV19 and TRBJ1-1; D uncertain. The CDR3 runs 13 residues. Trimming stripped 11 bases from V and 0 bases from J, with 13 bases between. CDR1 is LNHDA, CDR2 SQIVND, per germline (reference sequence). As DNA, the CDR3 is TGTGCCTCCGACCCAGGCCTGAACACTGAAGCTTTCTTT. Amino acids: CASDPGLNTEAFF.

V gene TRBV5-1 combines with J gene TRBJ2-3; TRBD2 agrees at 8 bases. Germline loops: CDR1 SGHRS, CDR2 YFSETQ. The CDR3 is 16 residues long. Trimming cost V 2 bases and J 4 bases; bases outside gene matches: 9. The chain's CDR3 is CASSLTGGGGADTQYF. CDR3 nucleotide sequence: TGCGCCAGCAGCTTAACCGGGGGGGGCGGCGCAGATACGCAGTATTTT.

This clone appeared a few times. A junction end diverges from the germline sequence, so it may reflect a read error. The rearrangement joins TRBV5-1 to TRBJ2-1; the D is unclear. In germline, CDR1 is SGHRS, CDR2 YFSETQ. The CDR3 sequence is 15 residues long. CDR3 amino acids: CASSLGNVGFNEQFF. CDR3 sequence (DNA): TGTGCCAGCAGCCTGGGGAACGTCGGGTTCAATGAGCAGTTCTTC.

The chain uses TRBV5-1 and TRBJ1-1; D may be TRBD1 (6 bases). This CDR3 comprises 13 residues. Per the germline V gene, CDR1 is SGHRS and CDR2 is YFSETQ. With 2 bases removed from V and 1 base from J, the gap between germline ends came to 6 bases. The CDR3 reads CASSLQGNTEAFF. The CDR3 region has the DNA TGCGCCAGCAGCTTACAGGGGAACACTGAAGCTTTCTTT.

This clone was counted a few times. The CDR3 DNA reads TGCAGCGTTGAATATAGCACAGATACGCAGTATTTT. Translated: CSVEYSTDTQYF. This chain joins TRBV29-1 and TRBJ2-3, with D hard to call. This CDR3 is built from 12 residues. From germline, CDR1 is SQVTM and CDR2 ANQGSEA. Between the trimmed V and J ends, which lost 2 bases and 0 bases, there was a span of 3 bases.

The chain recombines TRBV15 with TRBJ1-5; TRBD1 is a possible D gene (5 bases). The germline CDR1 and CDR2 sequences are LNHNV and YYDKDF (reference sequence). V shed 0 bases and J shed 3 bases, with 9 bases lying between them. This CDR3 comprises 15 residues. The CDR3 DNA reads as TGTGCCACCAGCAGAGACAGGGTCCCCAATCAGCCCCAGCATTTT. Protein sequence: CATSRDRVPNQPQHF. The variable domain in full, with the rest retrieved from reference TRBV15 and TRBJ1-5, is DAMVIQNPRYQVTQFGKPVTLSCSQTLNHNVMYWYQQKSSQAPKLLFHYYDKDFNNEADTPDNFQSRRPNTSFCFLDIRSPGLGDTAMYLCATSRDRVPNQPQHFGDGTRLSIL.

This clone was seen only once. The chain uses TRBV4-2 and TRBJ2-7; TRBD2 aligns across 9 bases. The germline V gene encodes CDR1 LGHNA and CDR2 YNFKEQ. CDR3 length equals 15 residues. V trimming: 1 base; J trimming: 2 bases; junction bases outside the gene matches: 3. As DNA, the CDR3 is TGTGCCAGCAGCCAAGTGGCGGGGGGGGCCTACGAGCAGTACTTC. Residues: CASSQVAGGAYEQYF.

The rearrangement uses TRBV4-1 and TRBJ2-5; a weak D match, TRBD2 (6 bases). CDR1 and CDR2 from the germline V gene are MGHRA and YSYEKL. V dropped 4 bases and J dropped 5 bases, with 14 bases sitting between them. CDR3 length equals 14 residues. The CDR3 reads CASSPVTSSETQYF. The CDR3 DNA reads TGCGCCAGCAGCCCCGTGACTAGTTCGGAGACCCAGTACTTC.

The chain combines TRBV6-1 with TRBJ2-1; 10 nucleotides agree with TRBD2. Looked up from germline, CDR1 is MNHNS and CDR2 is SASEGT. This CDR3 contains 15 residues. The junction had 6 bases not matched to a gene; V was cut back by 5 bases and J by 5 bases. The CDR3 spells CASSPSGGANNEQFF. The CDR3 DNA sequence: TGTGCCAGCAGTCCGAGCGGGGGGGCCAACAATGAGCAGTTCTTC.

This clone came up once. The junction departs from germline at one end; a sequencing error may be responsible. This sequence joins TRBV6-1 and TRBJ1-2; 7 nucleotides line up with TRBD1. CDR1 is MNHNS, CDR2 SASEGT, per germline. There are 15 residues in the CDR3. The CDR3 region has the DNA TGTGCCAGCACTGAAGGGGGCCTGAGCAACTATGGCTACACCTTC. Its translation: CASTEGGLSNYGYTF.

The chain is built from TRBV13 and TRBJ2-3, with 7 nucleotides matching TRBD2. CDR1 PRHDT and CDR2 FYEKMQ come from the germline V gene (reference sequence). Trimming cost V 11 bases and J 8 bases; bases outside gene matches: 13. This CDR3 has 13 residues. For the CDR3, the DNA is TGTGCCGGCACGGGAGGAGCTTTAGGTACGCAGTATTTT. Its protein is CAGTGGALGTQYF. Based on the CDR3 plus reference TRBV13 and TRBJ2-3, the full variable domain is AAGVIQSPRHLIKEKRETATLKCYPIPRHDTVYWYQQGPGQDPQFLISFYEKMQSDKGSIPDRFSAQQFSDYHSELNMSSLELGDSALYFCAGTGGALGTQYFGPGTRLTVL.

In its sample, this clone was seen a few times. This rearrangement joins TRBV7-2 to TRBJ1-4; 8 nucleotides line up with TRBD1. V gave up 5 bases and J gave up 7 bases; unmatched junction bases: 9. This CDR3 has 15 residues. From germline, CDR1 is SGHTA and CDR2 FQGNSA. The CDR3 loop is CASSPTGGRGEKLFF. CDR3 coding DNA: TGTGCCAGCAGCCCTACAGGGGGGCGGGGTGAAAAACTGTTTTTT.

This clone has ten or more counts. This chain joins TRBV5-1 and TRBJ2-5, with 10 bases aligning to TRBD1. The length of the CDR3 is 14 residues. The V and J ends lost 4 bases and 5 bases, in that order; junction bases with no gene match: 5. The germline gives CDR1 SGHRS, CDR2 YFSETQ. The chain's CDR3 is CASSRQGAGETQYF. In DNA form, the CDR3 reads TGCGCCAGCAGCCGACAGGGGGCGGGGGAGACCCAGTACTTC. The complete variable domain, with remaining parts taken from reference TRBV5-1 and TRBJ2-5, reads KAGVTQTPRYLIKTRGQQVTLSCSPISGHRSVSWYQQTPGQGLQFLFEYFSETQRNKGNFPGRFSGRQFSNSRSEMNVSTLELGDSALYLCASSRQGAGETQYFGPGTRLLVL.